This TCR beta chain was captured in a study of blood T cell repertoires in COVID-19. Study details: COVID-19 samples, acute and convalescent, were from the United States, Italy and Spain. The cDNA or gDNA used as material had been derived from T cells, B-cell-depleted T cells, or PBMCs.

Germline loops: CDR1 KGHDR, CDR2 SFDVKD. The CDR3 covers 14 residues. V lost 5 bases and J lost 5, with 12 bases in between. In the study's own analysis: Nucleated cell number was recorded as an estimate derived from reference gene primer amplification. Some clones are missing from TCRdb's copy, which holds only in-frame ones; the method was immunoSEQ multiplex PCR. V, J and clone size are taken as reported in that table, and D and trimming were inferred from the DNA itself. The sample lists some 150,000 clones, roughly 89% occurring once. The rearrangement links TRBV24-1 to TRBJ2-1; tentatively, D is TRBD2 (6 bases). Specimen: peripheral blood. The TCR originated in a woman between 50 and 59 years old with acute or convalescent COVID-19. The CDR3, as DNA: TGTGCCACCAGTGCCGGGACTGCGAACAATGAGCAGTTCTTC. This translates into CATSAGTANNEQFF.